These 25 T cell receptor beta chains came from one sample sequenced in a study of T cell repertoires and HLA-DP antigens. Clones were sequenced by immunoSEQ multiplex PCR, and TCRdb holds only the in-frame ones, with some missing. This sample has about 110,000 clones, with roughly 92% found just once. Which antigens these TCRs recognize remains unknown. Sequencing input: CD4+ T cells from PBMCs. These receptors were collected from a woman between 18 and 30 years old in good health and CMV-seronegative.

V usage is TRBV30 and J usage is TRBJ2-3; 11 nucleotides match TRBD1. This CDR3 comprises 15 residues. V shed 4 bases, J shed 6 bases, and the junction held 9 bases outside the gene matches. In germline, CDR1 is GTSNPN, CDR2 SVGIG (reference sequence). CDR3 amino acids: CAWNKGQGAWDTQYF. The DNA for the CDR3 is TGTGCCTGGAATAAAGGACAGGGGGCTTGGGATACGCAGTATTTT.

The chain carries TRBV28 and TRBJ1-4; D might be TRBD1 (5 bases). The germline V and J ends were trimmed by 10 bases and 8 bases, with 20 bases remaining between them. This CDR3 region has 14 residues. Germline V gene data show CDR1 as MDHEN and CDR2 as SYDVKM. The CDR3 nucleotides read TGTGCCACTTCATGGGGGGGAGTAGGGGAAAAACTGTTTTTT. Amino acids: CATSWGGVGEKLFF. Supplemented by reference TRBV28 and TRBJ1-4, the full variable domain reads DVKVTQSSRYLVKRTGEKVFLECVQDMDHENMFWYRQDPGLGLRLIYFSYDVKMKEKGDIPEGYSVSREKKERFSLILESASTNQTSMYLCATSWGGVGEKLFFGSGTQLSVL.

The rearrangement uses TRBV7-9 and TRBJ2-3, with 8 positions matching TRBD2. V lost 2 bases and J lost 3; bases outside the gene matches: 7. The CDR3 spans 16 residues. CDR1 is SEHNR and CDR2 is FQNEAQ in the germline V gene (reference sequence). The CDR3 bases are TGTGCCAGCAGCTTACTGGCGGGAGGAATGACAGATACGCAGTATTTT. Translating gives CASSLLAGGMTDTQYF.

The V call is TRBV12-5, the J call TRBJ2-3; perhaps TRBD2 as D (6 bases). The CDR3 has 17 residues. The germline CDR1 and CDR2 sequences are LGHNT and FRNRAP. V gave up 1 base and J gave up 0 bases, with 14 bases separating them. The CDR3 protein is CASGLALGRGSTDTQYF. The CDR3 DNA follows: TGTGCTAGTGGTTTGGCCCTGGGACGGGGGAGCACAGATACGCAGTATTTT. The entire variable domain, with the rest obtained from reference TRBV12-5 and TRBJ2-3, is as follows: DARVTQTPRHKVTEMGQEVTMRCQPILGHNTVFWYRQTMMQGLELLAYFRNRAPLDDSGMPKDRFSAEMPDATLATLKIQPSEPRDSAVYFCASGLALGRGSTDTQYFGPGTRLTVL.

The V gene is TRBV2, the J gene TRBJ2-2, with 10 positions matching TRBD2. Germline CDR1 is SNHLY and CDR2 is FYNNEI. Germline trimming cut 6 bases from V and 1 base from J; bases unmatched to any gene: 2. CDR3 size: 15 residues. CDR3 nucleotides: TGTGCCAGCAGAAGGACTAGCGGGAACACCGGGGAGCTGTTTTTT. It yields the protein CASRRTSGNTGELFF.

This clone was detected a few times. The chain has TRBV10-3 and TRBJ1-1; the D is unclear. With 7 bases removed from V and 2 bases from J, the gap between germline ends came to 14 bases. CDR1 ENHRY and CDR2 SYGVKD come from the germline V gene. CDR3 size: 14 residues. The CDR3: CAIKEMGGNTEAFF. DNA for the CDR3: TGTGCCATCAAGGAGATGGGCGGAAACACTGAAGCTTTCTTT.

The chain couples TRBV9 to TRBJ2-5; a possible D gene is TRBD1 (6 bases). The V gene lost 3 bases and the J gene lost 5 bases, with 20 bases spanning the gap. CDR3 length equals 16 residues. CDR1 and CDR2 from the germline V gene are SGDLS and YYNGEE. CDR3 sequence: CASSGPGPTRGETQYF. In nucleotides, the CDR3 is TGTGCCAGCAGCGGACCCGGGCCTACGAGGGGGGAGACCCAGTACTTC.

The chain recombines TRBV29-1 with TRBJ2-1; 9 nucleotides align to TRBD2. With 6 bases clipped from V and 4 bases from J, the junction kept 19 bases outside the gene matches. In germline, CDR1 is SQVTM, CDR2 ANQGSEA. The CDR3 contains 18 residues. CDR3 DNA: TGCAGCGTCCTCACCGGTTTCGCTAGCGGGACCTTTTACAATGAGCAGTTCTTC. Protein: CSVLTGFASGTFYNEQFF.

The V call is TRBV7-2, the J call TRBJ2-3; D is unclear. Trimming pared 4 bases from V and 3 bases from J, leaving 11 bases between. CDR3 size: 14 residues. Germline V gives CDR1 SGHTA, CDR2 FQGNSA. The CDR3 loop is CASSSRLGTDTQYF. CDR3 DNA sequence: TGTGCCAGCAGCTCCCGATTGGGAACAGATACGCAGTATTTT.

This clone appeared once. At one end, the junction sequence differs from germline, possibly due to a read error. The chain recombines TRBV28 with TRBJ2-5; D is uncertain. CDR3 length: 14 residues. Germline V CDR1 and CDR2: MDHEN, SYDVKM. CDR3 nucleotide sequence: TGTGCCAGCAGTTTATTCAGGAACCATGAGACCCAGTACTTC. Protein product: CASSLFRNHETQYF.

Points on this clone: Distinct nucleotide sequences in the sample also encode this CDR3. The chain links TRBV19 to TRBJ1-2; possible D gene TRBD1, 5 bases. CDR3 size: 13 residues. In germline, CDR1 is LNHDA, CDR2 SQIVND (reference sequence). Trimming left V 2 bases short and J 2 bases short, with 6 bases between. CDR3 bases: TGTGCCAGTAGTATACCAGGGAACTATGGCTACACCTTC. It specifies CASSIPGNYGYTF.

In this sample, this clone turned up once. The rearrangement joins TRBV6-1 to TRBJ2-7, with 7 bases aligning to TRBD1. The J segment lost 2 bases and the V segment lost 6 bases, leaving 1 base of the junction unmatched. Germline CDR1 reads MNHNS; CDR2 reads SASEGT. The CDR3 has 12 amino acids. The CDR3 sequence is CASRGTAYEQYF. In DNA, the CDR3 is TGTGCCAGCAGGGGGACAGCCTACGAGCAGTACTTC.

The chain combines TRBV7-2 with TRBJ1-5, with no clear D. The CDR3 runs 17 residues. Trimming shortened V by 3 bases and J by 1 base, and 16 bases separated the two germline ends. Germline values: CDR1 SGHTA, CDR2 FQGNSA. The CDR3 DNA follows: TGTGCCAGCAGCTTGATGCCCCTCCGAGGCAGCAATCAGCCCCAGCATTTT. It translates to CASSLMPLRGSNQPQHF.

The rearrangement joins TRBV5-1 to TRBJ2-2, with TRBD1 matching 7 bases. In germline, CDR1 is SGHRS, CDR2 YFSETQ. V was clipped by 4 bases and J by 3 bases; unmatched bases: 3. The CDR3 is 14 residues long. The CDR3 DNA reads as TGCGCCAGCAGCCTCACAGGGGACACCGGGGAGCTGTTTTTT. Amino acid sequence: CASSLTGDTGELFF.

The rearrangement joins TRBV18 to TRBJ1-2; 10 bases map to TRBD1. The CDR3 sequence is 16 residues long. Germline CDR1 and CDR2: KGHSH and LQKENI. V trimming: 4 bases; J trimming: 3 bases; junction bases outside the gene matches: 8. For the CDR3, the DNA is TGTGCCAGCTCACTGACAGGGGGCGGCGGCTACTATGGCTACACCTTC. Protein: CASSLTGGGGYYGYTF.

The genes are TRBV9 and TRBJ1-4; D may be TRBD1 (5 bases). V was cut by 0 bases and J by 4 bases, with 10 bases left in between. The CDR3 is 15 amino acids. The germline gives CDR1 SGDLS, CDR2 YYNGEE. The CDR3 DNA reads as TGTGCCAGCAGCGTAGCTGGGGGGTTTAATGAAAAACTGTTTTTT. Protein sequence: CASSVAGGFNEKLFF.

The chain's CDR3 is CASSIPWFEGQGEAFF. CDR3 DNA: TGTGCCAGTAGTATTCCGTGGTTCGAAGGACAGGGAGAAGCTTTCTTT. V usage is TRBV19 and J usage is TRBJ1-1, with 8 bases that match TRBD1. CDR3 length equals 16 residues. With 3 bases clipped from V and 8 bases from J, the junction kept 14 bases outside the gene matches. From germline, CDR1 is LNHDA and CDR2 SQIVND (reference sequence).

This rearrangement joins TRBV18 to TRBJ2-5, with D unresolved. The CDR3 covers 17 residues. Germline assignment: CDR1 KGHSH and CDR2 LQKENI. Trimming stripped 4 bases from V and 4 bases from J, with 22 bases between. Here the CDR3 reads CASSLNSKNVAGETQYF. CDR3 DNA sequence: TGTGCCAGCTCACTTAACAGTAAGAACGTTGCAGGAGAGACCCAGTACTTC.

The chain couples TRBV7-3 to TRBJ2-3; TRBD2 is a possible D gene (6 bases). The germline V gene encodes CDR1 SGHTA and CDR2 FQGTGA. The V and J ends lost 6 bases and 0 bases respectively, with 22 bases between them. The CDR3 extends over 18 amino acids. The CDR3 nucleotides read TGTGCCAGCAGTCACACGGGACTTCTTCGATCTAGCACAGATACGCAGTATTTT. Translation: CASSHTGLLRSSTDTQYF.

This chain joins TRBV7-9 and TRBJ2-2; D is ambiguous. Germline CDR1 SEHNR, CDR2 FQNEAQ (reference sequence). The CDR3 consists of 13 residues. V was pared by 2 bases and J by 7 bases, with 8 bases between. DNA of the CDR3: TGTGCCAGCAGCTTATCCCGTAACGGGGAGCTGTTTTTT. Translation: CASSLSRNGELFF.

The gene calls are TRBV2 and TRBJ1-2; 8 bases line up with TRBD1. From germline, CDR1 is SNHLY and CDR2 FYNNEI. Unmatched junction bases numbered 5, after V lost 6 bases and J lost 8 bases. The CDR3 consists of 12 residues. DNA of the CDR3: TGTGCCAGCAGAGAGGACAGGGAGGGCTACACCTTC. Amino acids: CASREDREGYTF.

The V gene is TRBV5-1, the J gene TRBJ2-5; 7 positions match TRBD1. Germline values: CDR1 SGHRS, CDR2 YFSETQ. The CDR3 consists of 15 residues. Trimming cost V 3 bases and J 2 bases; bases outside gene matches: 7. This CDR3 reads CASSWDGTEQETQYF. The CDR3 DNA is TGCGCCAGCAGCTGGGACGGGACAGAGCAAGAGACCCAGTACTTC.

The genes are TRBV19 and TRBJ2-6; the D call may be TRBD1 or TRBD2 (5 bases each). V shed 0 bases and J shed 0 bases, with 6 bases lying between them. CDR3 length: 16 amino acids. Germline CDR1 LNHDA, CDR2 SQIVND (reference sequence). The CDR3 DNA reads as TGTGCCAGTAGTATAGATGGGGGCTCTGGGGCCAACGTCCTGACTTTC. This codes for CASSIDGGSGANVLTF. Using reference TRBV19 and TRBJ2-6 for the parts outside the CDR3, the full variable domain is DGGITQSPKYLFRKEGQNVTLSCEQNLNHDAMYWYRQDPGQGLRLIYYSQIVNDFQKGDIAEGYSVSREKKESFPLTVTSAQKNPTAFYLCASSIDGGSGANVLTFGAGSRLTVL.

The J gene is TRBJ1-5, the V gene TRBV5-8; D is unclear. Germline CDR1 is SGHTS and CDR2 is YDEGEE. The germline V and J ends were trimmed by 0 bases and 4 bases, with 5 bases remaining between them. The CDR3 runs to 13 residues. The CDR3 sequence is CASSLDRNQPQHF. CDR3 DNA sequence: TGTGCCAGCAGCTTGGACAGAAATCAGCCCCAGCATTTT.

This chain links TRBV6-6 with TRBJ2-7; 7 positions agree with TRBD1. The germline V gene has CDR1 MNHNY and CDR2 SVGAGI (reference sequence). J gave up 2 bases and V 0 bases, and 4 bases lay outside the gene matches. CDR3 length: 15 amino acids. The CDR3 DNA sequence: TGTGCCAGCAGTTACTCGGGGACAGCTACCTACGAGCAGTACTTC. Translated, it gives CASSYSGTATYEQYF.